A single sample is the source of the 17 T cell receptor beta chains below, sequenced in a study of blood T cell repertoires in COVID-19. TCRdb's table, derived via immunoSEQ multiplex PCR, lists solely in-frame clones and lacks some. The sample consists of roughly 230,000 clones, about four fifths of them appearing once. Sequenced input: peripheral blood. These TCRs come from a man in his fifties with active or convalescent COVID-19.

The chain is built from TRBV19 and TRBJ2-1; TRBD2 agrees at 11 bases. Trimming took 4 bases from V and 6 from J; bases not matched to a gene: 5. Germline V gives CDR1 LNHDA, CDR2 SQIVND (reference sequence). The CDR3 consists of 15 residues. This CDR3 is CASSKLAGGLNEQFF. The CDR3 DNA sequence: TGTGCCAGTAGTAAATTAGCGGGGGGGCTCAATGAGCAGTTCTTC.

The chain uses TRBV3-1 (or the pseudogene TRBV3-2) and TRBJ2-3, with D possibly being TRBD1 (6 bases). This CDR3 spans 16 amino acids. Per the germline V gene, CDR1 is LGHDT and CDR2 is YNNKEL (reference sequence). With 0 bases removed from V and 3 bases from J, the gap between germline ends came to 13 bases. CDR3 loop: CASSQDYWQGTDTQYF. For the CDR3, the DNA is TGTGCCAGCAGCCAAGATTATTGGCAGGGGACAGATACGCAGTATTTT.

The J gene is TRBJ1-5, the V gene TRBV6-1; TRBD1 aligns across 7 bases. V was pared by 1 base and J by 6 bases, with 3 bases of the junction left unmatched. The length of the CDR3 is 14 residues. CDR1 is MNHNS and CDR2 is SASEGT in the germline V gene. CDR3 amino acids: CASSEGGGLQPQHF. CDR3 bases: TGTGCCAGCAGTGAAGGAGGGGGCCTTCAGCCCCAGCATTTT.

The chain has TRBV23-1 and TRBJ2-2, with TRBD2 matching over 7 bases. TRBV23-1 qualifies as an ORF whose function is uncertain. This CDR3 region has 16 residues. V dropped 2 bases and J dropped 5; count of bases not matched to a gene: 8. In DNA form, the CDR3 reads TGCGCCAGCAGTCAACCGGGAGGAGTACGGACCGGGGAGCTGTTTTTT. The encoded protein is CASSQPGGVRTGELFF.

V usage is TRBV7-2 and J usage is TRBJ1-6; the D gene is possibly TRBD1 (5 bases). The CDR3 is made up of 15 amino acids. The V gene lost 6 bases and the J gene lost 8 bases, with 17 bases spanning the gap. Germline CDR1 is SGHTA and CDR2 is FQGNSA. This chain's CDR3 is CASSPGSNQYSPLHF. CDR3 bases: TGTGCCAGCAGTCCAGGGTCTAACCAATATTCACCCCTCCACTTT.

The chain is built from TRBV14 and TRBJ1-5; D might be TRBD1 (5 bases). Germline V CDR1 and CDR2: SGHDN, FVKESK. The CDR3 length is 15 residues. Trimming pared 3 bases from V and 4 bases from J, leaving 13 bases between. The CDR3 spells CASSHTQVTNQPQHF. DNA for the CDR3: TGTGCCAGCAGCCATACACAGGTGACTAATCAGCCCCAGCATTTT.

CDR3 amino acids: CASSVDPFLRTGDRNTIYF. The CDR3 nucleotides are TGTGCCAGCAGCGTAGATCCTTTTCTCAGGACAGGGGATCGAAACACCATATATTTT. This chain joins TRBV9 and TRBJ1-3; the match to TRBD1 covers 9 bases. The V and J ends lost 0 bases and 5 bases, in that order; junction bases with no gene match: 15. Germline V gene sequence: CDR1 SGDLS, CDR2 YYNGEE. The CDR3 runs to 19 residues.

This chain links TRBV29-1 with TRBJ2-3; 8 bases fit TRBD2. V was clipped by 6 bases and J by 1 base; unmatched bases: 9. Germline loops: CDR1 SQVTM, CDR2 ANQGSEA. The CDR3 is 15 amino acids. CDR3 coding DNA: TGCAGCGTCGGCGGGGGGCGTTTGGGCACAGATACGCAGTATTTT. This sequence encodes CSVGGGRLGTDTQYF.

The chain couples TRBV4-2 to TRBJ1-6; D not resolved. V shed 1 base and J shed 14 bases, with 15 bases lying between them. CDR3 length: 14 residues. CDR1 and CDR2 (germline): LGHNA, YNFKEQ. The CDR3 spells CASSQGPGEGSLHF. The CDR3 DNA is TGTGCCAGCAGCCAAGGGCCGGGAGAGGGATCCCTCCACTTT.

The chain carries TRBV7-2 and TRBJ2-1, with a tentative D call TRBD1 (5 bases). The CDR3 contains 16 residues. Germline loops: CDR1 SGHTA, CDR2 FQGNSA. Between the trimmed V and J ends, which lost 5 bases and 0 bases, there was a span of 14 bases. Written as DNA, the CDR3 is TGTGCCAGCAGCCCTGGGGCGGTGAGCTCCTACAATGAGCAGTTCTTC. Residues: CASSPGAVSSYNEQFF.

Here the CDR3 DNA reads TGTGCCAGCAGCTTAGAGGTCCCAGGGGGCTATGGCTACACCTTC. Protein sequence: CASSLEVPGGYGYTF. The chain couples TRBV7-9 to TRBJ1-2; 7 bases fit TRBD1. V dropped 1 base and J dropped 4; count of bases not matched to a gene: 6. This CDR3 has 15 residues. From germline, CDR1 is SEHNR and CDR2 FQNEAQ (reference sequence). Full variable domain (rest looked up from reference TRBV7-9 and TRBJ1-2): DTGVSQNPRHKITKRGQNVTFRCDPISEHNRLYWYRQTLGQGPEFLTYFQNEAQLEKSRLLSDRFSAERPKGSFSTLEIQRTEQGDSAMYLCASSLEVPGGYGYTFGSGTRLTVV.

This clone was observed a single time. The V and J genes are TRBV5-5 and TRBJ2-7; the match to TRBD2 covers 10 bases. The CDR3 runs 14 residues. V lost 2 bases to trimming and J lost 5 bases; unmatched junction nucleotides: 4. The germline V gene encodes CDR1 SGHKS and CDR2 YYEKEE (reference sequence). CDR3 sequence reads: CASSFGLAVDEQYF. CDR3 sequence (DNA): TGTGCCAGCAGCTTTGGACTAGCGGTTGACGAGCAGTACTTC.

J is TRBJ1-3 and V is TRBV28; D gene uncertain. CDR1 and CDR2 (germline): MDHEN, SYDVKM. Deletions cut 5 bases from V and 6 bases from J, with 8 bases between. The CDR3 loop spans 12 amino acids. CDR3 in amino acids: CASSPNTNTIYF. Written as DNA, the CDR3 is TGTGCCAGCAGTCCAAACACAAACACCATATATTTT.

This chain connects TRBV7-2 to TRBJ1-1, with D tentatively TRBD1 (5 bases). Per germline, CDR1 SGHTA and CDR2 FQGNSA. With 3 bases removed from V and 4 bases from J, the gap between germline ends came to 15 bases. This CDR3 contains 15 residues. The CDR3 region is CASSFRASGVTEAFF. The CDR3 DNA reads as TGTGCCAGCAGCTTCAGGGCGTCTGGGGTCACTGAAGCTTTCTTT.

The chain links TRBV7-2 to TRBJ1-4; TRBD1 matches at 7 bases. Germline CDR1 and CDR2: SGHTA and FQGNSA. V was clipped by 3 bases and J by 7 bases; unmatched bases: 5. The CDR3 totals 14 residues. The CDR3 coding sequence is TGTGCCAGCAGCTTTGGCAGGGGGGTTGAAAAACTGTTTTTT. This codes for CASSFGRGVEKLFF.

This rearrangement joins TRBV29-1 to TRBJ2-3; no firm D call. Per germline, CDR1 SQVTM and CDR2 ANQGSEA. Trimming pared 3 bases from V and 5 bases from J, leaving 12 bases between. CDR3 length: 13 residues. Written as DNA, the CDR3 is TGCAGCGTTGACTTTGTGCGTGGAGATACGCAGTATTTT. Its translation: CSVDFVRGDTQYF.

This chain links TRBV27 with TRBJ1-2; weak D call: TRBD1 (6 bases). Germline assignment: CDR1 MNHEY and CDR2 SMNVEV (reference sequence). The V gene lost 4 bases and the J gene lost 8 bases, with 14 bases spanning the gap. The CDR3 spans 13 residues. CDR3 sequence reads: CASSSPGRGGYTF. The CDR3, as DNA: TGTGCCAGCAGTTCCCCGGGAAGGGGGGGCTACACCTTC.